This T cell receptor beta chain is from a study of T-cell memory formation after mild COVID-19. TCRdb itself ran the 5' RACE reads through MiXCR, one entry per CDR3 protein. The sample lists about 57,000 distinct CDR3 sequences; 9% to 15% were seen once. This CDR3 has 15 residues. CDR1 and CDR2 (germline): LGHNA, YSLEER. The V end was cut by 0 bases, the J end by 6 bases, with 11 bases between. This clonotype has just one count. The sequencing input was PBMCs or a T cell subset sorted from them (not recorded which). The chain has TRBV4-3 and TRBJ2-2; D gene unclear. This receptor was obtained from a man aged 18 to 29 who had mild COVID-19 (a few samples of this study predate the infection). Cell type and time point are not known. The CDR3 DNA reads TGCGCCAGCAGCCAAGATACCCCCCAGGCCGGGGAGCTGTTTTTT. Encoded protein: CASSQDTPQAGELFF.